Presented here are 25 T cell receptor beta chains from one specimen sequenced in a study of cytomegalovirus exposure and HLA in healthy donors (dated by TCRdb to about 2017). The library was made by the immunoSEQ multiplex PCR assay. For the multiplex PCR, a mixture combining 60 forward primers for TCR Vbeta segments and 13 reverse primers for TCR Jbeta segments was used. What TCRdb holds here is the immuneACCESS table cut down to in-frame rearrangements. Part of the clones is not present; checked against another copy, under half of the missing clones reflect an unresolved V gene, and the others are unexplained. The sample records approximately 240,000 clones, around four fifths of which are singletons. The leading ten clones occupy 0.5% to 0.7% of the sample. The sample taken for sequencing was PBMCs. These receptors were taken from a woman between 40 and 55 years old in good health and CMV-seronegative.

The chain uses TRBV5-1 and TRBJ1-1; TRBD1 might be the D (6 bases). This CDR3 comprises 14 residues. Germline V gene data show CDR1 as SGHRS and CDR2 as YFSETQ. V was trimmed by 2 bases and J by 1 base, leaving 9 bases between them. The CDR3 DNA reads TGCGCCAGCAGCTTACCGACAGGGAACACTGAAGCTTTCTTT. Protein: CASSLPTGNTEAFF.

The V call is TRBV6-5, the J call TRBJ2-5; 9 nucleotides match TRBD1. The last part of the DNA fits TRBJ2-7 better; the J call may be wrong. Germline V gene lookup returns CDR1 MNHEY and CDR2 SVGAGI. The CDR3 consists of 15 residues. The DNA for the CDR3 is TGTGCCAGCAAGGGACAGGGAAGACCTGTTTACGAGCAGTACTTC. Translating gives CASKGQGRPVYEQYF.

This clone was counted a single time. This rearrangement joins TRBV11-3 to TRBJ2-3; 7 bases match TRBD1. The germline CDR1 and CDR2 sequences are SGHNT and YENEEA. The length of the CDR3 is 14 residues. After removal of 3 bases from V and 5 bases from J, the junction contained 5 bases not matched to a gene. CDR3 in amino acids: CASSFGTDRDTQYF. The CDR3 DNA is TGTGCCAGCAGCTTTGGGACAGACCGAGATACGCAGTATTTT.

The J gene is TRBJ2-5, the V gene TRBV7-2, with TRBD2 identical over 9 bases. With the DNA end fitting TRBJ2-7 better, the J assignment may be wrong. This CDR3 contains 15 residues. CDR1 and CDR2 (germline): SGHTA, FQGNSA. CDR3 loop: CASSSLAGSSYEQYF. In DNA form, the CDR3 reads TGTGCCAGCAGCTCCCTAGCGGGGAGCTCCTACGAGCAGTACTTC.

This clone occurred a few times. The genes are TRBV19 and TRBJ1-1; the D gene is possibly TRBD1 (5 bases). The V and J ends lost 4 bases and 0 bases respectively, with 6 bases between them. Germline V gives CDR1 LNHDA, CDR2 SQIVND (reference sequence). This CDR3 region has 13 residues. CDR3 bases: TGTGCCAGTAGTAGACAGCTGAACACTGAAGCTTTCTTT. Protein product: CASSRQLNTEAFF.

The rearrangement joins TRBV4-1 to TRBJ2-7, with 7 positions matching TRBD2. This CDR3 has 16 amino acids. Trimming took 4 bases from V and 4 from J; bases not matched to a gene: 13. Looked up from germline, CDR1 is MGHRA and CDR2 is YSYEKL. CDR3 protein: CASSREIRGEDYEQYF. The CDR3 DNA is TGCGCCAGCAGCCGAGAGATTCGGGGGGAGGATTACGAGCAGTACTTC.

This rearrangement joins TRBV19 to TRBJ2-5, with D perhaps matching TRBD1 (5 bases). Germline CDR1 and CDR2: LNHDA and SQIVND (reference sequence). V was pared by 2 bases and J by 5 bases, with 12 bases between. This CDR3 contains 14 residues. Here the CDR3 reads CASSISGRAETQYF. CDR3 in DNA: TGTGCCAGTAGTATAAGTGGCAGGGCGGAGACCCAGTACTTC.

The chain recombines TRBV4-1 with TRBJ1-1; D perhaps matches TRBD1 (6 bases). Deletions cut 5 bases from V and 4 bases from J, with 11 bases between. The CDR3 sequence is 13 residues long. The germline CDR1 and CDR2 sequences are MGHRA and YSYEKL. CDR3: CASSKQGVTEAFF. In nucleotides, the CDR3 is TGCGCCAGCAGCAAACAGGGCGTCACTGAAGCTTTCTTT.

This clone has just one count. CDR3: CASTRTSGAPTDTQYF. CDR3 DNA sequence: TGTGCCAGCACCAGGACTAGCGGGGCCCCCACAGATACGCAGTATTTT. This rearrangement joins TRBV21-1 to TRBJ2-3; the DNA was not used to check the table's D call, TRBD2. TRBV21-1 is described as a pseudogene. The CDR3 extends over 16 amino acids.

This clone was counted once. DNA for the CDR3: TGTGCCAGCAGCGGGTGGGCTAGCGGGGGACCCAGCACAGATACGCAGTATTTT. It translates to CASSGWASGGPSTDTQYF. The chain joins TRBV27 to TRBJ2-3; 10 bases agree with TRBD2. The junction had 12 bases not matched to a gene; V was cut back by 6 bases and J by 0 bases. The CDR3 runs to 18 residues. Looked up from germline, CDR1 is MNHEY and CDR2 is SMNVEV (reference sequence).

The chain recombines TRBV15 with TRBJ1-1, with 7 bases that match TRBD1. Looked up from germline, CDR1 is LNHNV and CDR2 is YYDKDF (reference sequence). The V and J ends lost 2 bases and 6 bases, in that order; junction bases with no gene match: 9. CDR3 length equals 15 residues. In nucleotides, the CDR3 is TGTGCCACCAGCAGACTAAAACGACAGGGCCCTGAAGCTTTCTTT. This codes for CATSRLKRQGPEAFF. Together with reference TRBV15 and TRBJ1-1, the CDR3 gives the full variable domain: DAMVIQNPRYQVTQFGKPVTLSCSQTLNHNVMYWYQQKSSQAPKLLFHYYDKDFNNEADTPDNFQSRRPNTSFCFLDIRSPGLGDTAMYLCATSRLKRQGPEAFFGQGTRLTVV.

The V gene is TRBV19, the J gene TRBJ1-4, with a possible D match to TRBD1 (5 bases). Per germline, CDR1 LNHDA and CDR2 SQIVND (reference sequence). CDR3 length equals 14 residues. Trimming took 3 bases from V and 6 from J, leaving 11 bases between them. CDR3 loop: CASSMTAGDEKLFF. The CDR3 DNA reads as TGTGCCAGTAGTATGACAGCGGGGGATGAAAAACTGTTTTTT.

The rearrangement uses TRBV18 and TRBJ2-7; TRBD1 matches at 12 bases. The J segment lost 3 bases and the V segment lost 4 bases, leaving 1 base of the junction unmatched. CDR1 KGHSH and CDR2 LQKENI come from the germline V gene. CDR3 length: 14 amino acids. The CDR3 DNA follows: TGTGCCAGCTCACGGGACAGGGGGCTCTACGAGCAGTACTTC. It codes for CASSRDRGLYEQYF.

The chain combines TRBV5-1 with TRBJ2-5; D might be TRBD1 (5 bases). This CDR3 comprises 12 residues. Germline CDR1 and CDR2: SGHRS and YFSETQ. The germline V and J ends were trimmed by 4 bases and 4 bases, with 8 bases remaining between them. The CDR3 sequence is CASSQGGETQYF. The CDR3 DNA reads TGCGCCAGCAGCCAGGGTGGAGAGACCCAGTACTTC.

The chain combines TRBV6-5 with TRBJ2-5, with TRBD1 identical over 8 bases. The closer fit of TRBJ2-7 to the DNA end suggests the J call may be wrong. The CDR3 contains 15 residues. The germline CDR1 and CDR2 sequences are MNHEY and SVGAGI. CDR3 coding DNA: TGTGCCAGCAGTTACTCCCAGGGGGCATCCTACGAGCAGTACTTC. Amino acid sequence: CASSYSQGASYEQYF.

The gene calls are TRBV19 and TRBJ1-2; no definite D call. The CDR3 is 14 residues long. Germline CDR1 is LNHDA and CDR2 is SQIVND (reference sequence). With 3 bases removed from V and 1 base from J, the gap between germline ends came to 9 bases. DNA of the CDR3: TGTGCCAGTAGTATTTTCGTCAGTAACTATGGCTACACCTTC. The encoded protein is CASSIFVSNYGYTF.

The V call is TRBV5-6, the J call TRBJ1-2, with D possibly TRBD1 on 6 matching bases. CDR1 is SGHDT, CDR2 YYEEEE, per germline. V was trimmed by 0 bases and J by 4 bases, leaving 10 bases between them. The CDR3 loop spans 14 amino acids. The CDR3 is CASSLDRVIYGYTF. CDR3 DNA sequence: TGTGCCAGCAGCTTGGACAGGGTGATCTATGGCTACACCTTC.

The CDR3 sequence: CASSLNPTSGYTDTQYF. The CDR3 nucleotides are TGTGCCAGCAGCTTAAACCCAACTAGCGGATACACAGATACGCAGTATTTT. The rearrangement uses TRBV7-8 and TRBJ2-3; 8 nucleotides align to TRBD2. Unmatched junction bases numbered 9, after V lost 2 bases and J lost 2 bases. Germline values: CDR1 SGHVS, CDR2 FQNEAQ. The CDR3 covers 17 residues.

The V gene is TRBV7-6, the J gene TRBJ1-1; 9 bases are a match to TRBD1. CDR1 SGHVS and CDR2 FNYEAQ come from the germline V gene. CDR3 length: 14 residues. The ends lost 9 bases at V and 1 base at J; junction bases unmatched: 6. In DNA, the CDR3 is TGTGCCAGTACCCCGGGACAGGGGAACACTGAAGCTTTCTTT. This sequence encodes CASTPGQGNTEAFF.

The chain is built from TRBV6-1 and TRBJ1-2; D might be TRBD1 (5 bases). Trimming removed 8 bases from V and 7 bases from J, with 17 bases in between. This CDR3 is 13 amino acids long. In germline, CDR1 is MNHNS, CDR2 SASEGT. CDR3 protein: CASGAFGGGGYTF. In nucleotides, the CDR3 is TGTGCCAGCGGGGCCTTTGGGGGAGGTGGCTACACCTTC.

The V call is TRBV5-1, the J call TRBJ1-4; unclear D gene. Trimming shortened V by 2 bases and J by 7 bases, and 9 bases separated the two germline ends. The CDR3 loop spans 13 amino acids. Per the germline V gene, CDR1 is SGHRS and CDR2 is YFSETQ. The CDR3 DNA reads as TGCGCCAGCAGCTTAGGTCAGCGTGAAAAACTGTTTTTT. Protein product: CASSLGQREKLFF.

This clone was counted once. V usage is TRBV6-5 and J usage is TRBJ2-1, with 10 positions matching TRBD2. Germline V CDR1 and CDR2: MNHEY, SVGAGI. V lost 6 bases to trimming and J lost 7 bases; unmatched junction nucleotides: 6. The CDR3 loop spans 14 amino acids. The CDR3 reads CASRFSGGPNEQFF. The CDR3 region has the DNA TGTGCCAGCAGGTTTAGCGGGGGGCCAAATGAGCAGTTCTTC.

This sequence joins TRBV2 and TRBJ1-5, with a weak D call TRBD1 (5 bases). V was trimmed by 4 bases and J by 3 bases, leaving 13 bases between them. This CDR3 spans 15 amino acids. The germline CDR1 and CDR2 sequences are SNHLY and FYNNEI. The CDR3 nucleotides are TGTGCCAGCAGTGTCGGAGGGGCTTCCAATCAGCCCCAGCATTTT. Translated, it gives CASSVGGASNQPQHF.

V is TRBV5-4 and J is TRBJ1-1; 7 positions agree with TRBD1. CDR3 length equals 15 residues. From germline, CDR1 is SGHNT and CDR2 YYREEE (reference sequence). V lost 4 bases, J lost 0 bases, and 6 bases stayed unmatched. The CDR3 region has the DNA TGTGCCAGCAGCAGGGGGGACAGATTGAACACTGAAGCTTTCTTT. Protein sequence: CASSRGDRLNTEAFF. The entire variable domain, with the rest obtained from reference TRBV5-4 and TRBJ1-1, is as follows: ETGVTQSPTHLIKTRGQQVTLRCSSQSGHNTVSWYQQALGQGPQFIFQYYREEENGRGNFPPRFSGLQFPNYSSELNVNALELDDSALYLCASSRGDRLNTEAFFGQGTRLTVV.

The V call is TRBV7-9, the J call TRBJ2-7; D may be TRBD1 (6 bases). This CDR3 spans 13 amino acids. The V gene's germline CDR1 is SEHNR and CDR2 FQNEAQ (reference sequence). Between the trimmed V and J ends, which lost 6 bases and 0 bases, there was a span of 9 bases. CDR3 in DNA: TGTGCCAGCAGAAGGGACACCTCCTACGAGCAGTACTTC. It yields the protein CASRRDTSYEQYF.